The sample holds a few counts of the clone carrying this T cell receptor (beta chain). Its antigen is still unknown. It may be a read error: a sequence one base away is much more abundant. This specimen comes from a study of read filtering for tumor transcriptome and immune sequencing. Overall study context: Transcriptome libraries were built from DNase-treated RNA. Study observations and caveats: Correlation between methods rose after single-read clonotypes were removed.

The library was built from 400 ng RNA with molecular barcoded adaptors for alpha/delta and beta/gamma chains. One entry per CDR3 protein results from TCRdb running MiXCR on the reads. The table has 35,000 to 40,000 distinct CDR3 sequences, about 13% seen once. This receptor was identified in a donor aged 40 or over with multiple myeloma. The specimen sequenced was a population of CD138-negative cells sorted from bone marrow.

CDR3 in amino acids: CATSRGRAQETQYF. The CDR3 DNA reads as TGTGCCACCAGCAGAGGTCGGGCTCAAGAGACCCAGTACTTC. V gene TRBV15 combines with J gene TRBJ2-5; D is unclear. CDR3 length equals 14 residues. Germline lookup yields CDR1 LNHNV and CDR2 YYDKDF (reference sequence). The V and J ends lost 1 base and 2 bases respectively, with 8 bases between them.